This T cell receptor (beta chain) originates from a study of T cells in lung cancer brain metastases. As for the study in general: A median approximately 300 days separated primary and brain metastasis sampling. Study outcomes and limitations: Paired lesions shared few clones; most were lesion-specific (mean Morisita approximately 0.25). Compared with paired primaries, brain metastases showed fewer unique productive clones (approximately 1,500 versus 4,500).

This CDR3 has 19 amino acids. Germline CDR1 and CDR2: LGHNA and YSLEER. V shed 0 bases, J shed 4 bases, and the junction held 9 bases outside the gene matches. Patients had resection for synchronous oligometastatic disease or delayed recurrence of a solitary brain metastasis. As for this clone: As yet, its antigen is unknown.

Generated by immunoSEQ multiplex PCR, the TCRdb table keeps only in-frame clones and is missing some. This sample has some 5,100 clones, with approximately 84% found just once. This sequence joins TRBV4-3 and TRBJ2-2; 12 nucleotides line up with TRBD2. The receptor was derived from a man in his forties or fifties with non-small cell lung cancer that had spread to the brain. Sequenced sample: tumor tissue from a brain metastasis. DNA for the CDR3: TGCGCCAGCAGCCAAGAGAGAAATCCGGGACTAGCGGGCACCGGGGAGCTGTTTTTT. Protein: CASSQERNPGLAGTGELFF.